This T cell receptor (beta chain) was captured in a study of blood T cell repertoires in COVID-19. Study details: Samples of COVID-19 (acute and convalescent) were obtained from the United States, Italy and Spain. T cells, B-cell-depleted T cells, or PBMCs provided the cDNA or gDNA that served as material.

In the study's own analysis: The assay estimated nucleated cells by amplifying reference gene primers. Produced via immunoSEQ multiplex PCR; TCRdb's table is partial and in-frame only. D and trimming come from the DNA, and the V and J calls and clone size come from that table. Of 250,000 or so clones listed, roughly 84% are singletons. This clone was seen a handful of times. Sequenced sample: peripheral blood. This TCR was sampled from a woman aged 40 to 49 who had recovered from COVID-19.

The CDR3 loop is CASETLIQGGLNYGYTF. CDR3 bases: TGTGCCAGCGAGACCTTGATACAGGGGGGACTTAACTATGGCTACACCTTC. The rearrangement joins TRBV2 to TRBJ1-2, with TRBD1 matching 8 bases. This CDR3 contains 17 residues. J lost 1 base, V lost 8 bases, and 15 bases had no gene match. Germline V gene sequence: CDR1 SNHLY, CDR2 FYNNEI. The full variable domain, rest sourced from reference TRBV2 and TRBJ1-2, is EPEVTQTPSHQVTQMGQEVILRCVPISNHLYFYWYRQILGQKVEFLVSFYNNEISEKSEIFDDQFSVERPDGSNFTLKIRSTKLEDSAMYFCASETLIQGGLNYGYTFGSGTRLTVV.